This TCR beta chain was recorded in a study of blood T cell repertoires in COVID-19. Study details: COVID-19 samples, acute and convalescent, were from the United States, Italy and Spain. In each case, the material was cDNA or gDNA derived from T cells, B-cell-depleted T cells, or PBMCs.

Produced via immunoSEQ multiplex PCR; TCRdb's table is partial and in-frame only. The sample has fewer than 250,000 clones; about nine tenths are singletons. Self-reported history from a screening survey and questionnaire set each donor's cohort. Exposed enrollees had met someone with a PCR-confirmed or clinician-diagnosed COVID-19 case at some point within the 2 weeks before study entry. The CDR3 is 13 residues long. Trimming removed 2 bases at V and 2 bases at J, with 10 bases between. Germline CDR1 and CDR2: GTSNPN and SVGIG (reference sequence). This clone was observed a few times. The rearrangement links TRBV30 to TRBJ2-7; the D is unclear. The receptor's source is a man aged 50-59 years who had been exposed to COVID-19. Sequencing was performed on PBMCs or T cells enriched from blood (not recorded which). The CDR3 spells CAWSTTGPYEQYF. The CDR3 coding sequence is TGTGCCTGGAGTACAACTGGGCCCTACGAGCAGTACTTC.